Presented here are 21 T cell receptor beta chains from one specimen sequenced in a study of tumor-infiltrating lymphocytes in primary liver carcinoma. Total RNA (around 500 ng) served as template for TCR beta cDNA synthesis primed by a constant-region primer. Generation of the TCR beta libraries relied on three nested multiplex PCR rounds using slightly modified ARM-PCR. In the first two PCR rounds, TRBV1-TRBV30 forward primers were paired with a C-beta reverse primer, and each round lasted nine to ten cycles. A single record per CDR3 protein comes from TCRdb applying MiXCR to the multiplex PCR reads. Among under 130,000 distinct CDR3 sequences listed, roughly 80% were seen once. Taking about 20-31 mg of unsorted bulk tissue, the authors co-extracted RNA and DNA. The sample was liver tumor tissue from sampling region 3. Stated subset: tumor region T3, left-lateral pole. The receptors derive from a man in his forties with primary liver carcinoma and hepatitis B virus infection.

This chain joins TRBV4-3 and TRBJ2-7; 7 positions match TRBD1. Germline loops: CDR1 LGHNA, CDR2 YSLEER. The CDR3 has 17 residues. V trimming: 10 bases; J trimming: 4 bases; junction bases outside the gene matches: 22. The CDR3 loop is CANIQEAPGTERYEQYF. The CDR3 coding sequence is TGCGCCAACATCCAAGAAGCACCCGGGACAGAACGGTACGAGCAGTACTTC.

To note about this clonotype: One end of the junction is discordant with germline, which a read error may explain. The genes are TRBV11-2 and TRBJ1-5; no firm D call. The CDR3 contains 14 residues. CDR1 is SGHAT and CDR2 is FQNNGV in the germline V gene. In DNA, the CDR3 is TGTGCCAGCAGCTCTCAGGACCCTAATCAGCGCCAGCATTTT. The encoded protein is CASSSQDPNQRQHF. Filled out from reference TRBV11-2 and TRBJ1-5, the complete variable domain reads EAGVAQSPRYKIIEKRQSVAFWCNPISGHATLYWYQQILGQGPKLLIQFQNNGVVDDSQLPKDRFSAERLKGVDSTLKIQPAKLEDSAVYLCASSSQDPNQRQHFGDGTRLSIL.

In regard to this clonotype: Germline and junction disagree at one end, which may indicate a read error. CDR3 sequence: CAWSTVNDSHLHF. The CDR3, as DNA: TGTGCCTGGAGTACGGTTAATGATTCACACCTCCACTTT. The rearrangement links TRBV30 to TRBJ1-6; unclear D gene. Per the germline V gene, CDR1 is GTSNPN and CDR2 is SVGIG (reference sequence). This CDR3 is 13 amino acids long. The full variable domain, in which reference TRBV30 and TRBJ1-6 provide the parts outside the CDR3, is SQTIHQWPATLVQPVGSPLSLECTVEGTSNPNLYWYRQAAGRGLQLLFYSVGIGQISSEVPQNLSASRPQDRQFILSSKKLLLSDSGFYLCAWSTVNDSHLHFGNGTRLTVT.

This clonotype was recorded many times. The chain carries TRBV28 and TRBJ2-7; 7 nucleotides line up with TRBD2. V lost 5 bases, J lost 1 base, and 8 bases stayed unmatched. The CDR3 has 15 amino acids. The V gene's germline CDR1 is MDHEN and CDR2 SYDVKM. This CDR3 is CASSDSGPKSYEQYF. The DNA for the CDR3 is TGTGCCAGCAGTGATAGCGGGCCTAAATCCTACGAGCAGTACTTC.

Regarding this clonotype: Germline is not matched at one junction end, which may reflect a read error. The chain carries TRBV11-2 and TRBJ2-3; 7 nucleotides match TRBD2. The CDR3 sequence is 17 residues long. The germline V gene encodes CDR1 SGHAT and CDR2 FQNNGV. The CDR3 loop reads CANSLDPGETSTDTRYF. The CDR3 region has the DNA TGTGCCAACAGCTTAGATCCGGGGGAGACTAGCACAGATACACGGTATTTT.

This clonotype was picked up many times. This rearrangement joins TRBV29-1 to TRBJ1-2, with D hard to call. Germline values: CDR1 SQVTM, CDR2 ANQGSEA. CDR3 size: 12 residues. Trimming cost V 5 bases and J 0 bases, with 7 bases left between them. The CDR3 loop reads CSVRATNYGYTF. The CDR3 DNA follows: TGCAGCGTTAGGGCGACTAACTATGGCTACACCTTC.

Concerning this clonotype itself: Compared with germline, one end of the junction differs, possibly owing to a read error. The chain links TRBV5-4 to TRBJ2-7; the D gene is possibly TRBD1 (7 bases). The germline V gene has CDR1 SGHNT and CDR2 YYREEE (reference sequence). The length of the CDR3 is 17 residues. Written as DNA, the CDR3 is TGTGCCAGGAACTTGGAGGCGGTCTCAGGGGGGATCTACGAGCAATACTTC. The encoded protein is CARNLEAVSGGIYEQYF.

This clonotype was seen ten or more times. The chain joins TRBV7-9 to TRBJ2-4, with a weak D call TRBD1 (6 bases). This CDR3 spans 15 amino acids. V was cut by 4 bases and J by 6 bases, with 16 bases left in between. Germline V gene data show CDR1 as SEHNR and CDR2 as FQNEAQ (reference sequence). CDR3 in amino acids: CASSSFRGPINIQYF. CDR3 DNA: TGTGCCAGCAGCTCCTTCAGGGGCCCCATAAACATTCAGTACTTC.

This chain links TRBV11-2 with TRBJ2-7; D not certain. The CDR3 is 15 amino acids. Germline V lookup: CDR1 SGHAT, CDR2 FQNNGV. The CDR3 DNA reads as TGTTCTAACAGCTCCGGACGGCTTTACGCGCGCGAGCAGTACTTC. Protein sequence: CSNSSGRLYAREQYF.

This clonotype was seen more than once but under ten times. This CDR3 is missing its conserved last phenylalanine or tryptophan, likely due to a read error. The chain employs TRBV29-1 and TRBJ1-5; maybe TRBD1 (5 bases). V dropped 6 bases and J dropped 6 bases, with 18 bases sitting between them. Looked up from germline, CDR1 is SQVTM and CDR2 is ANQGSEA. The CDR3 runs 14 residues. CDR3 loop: CSVTGGQTGQPQHL. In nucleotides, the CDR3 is TGCAGCGTCACCGGAGGACAAACCGGTCAGCCCCAGCATCTT.

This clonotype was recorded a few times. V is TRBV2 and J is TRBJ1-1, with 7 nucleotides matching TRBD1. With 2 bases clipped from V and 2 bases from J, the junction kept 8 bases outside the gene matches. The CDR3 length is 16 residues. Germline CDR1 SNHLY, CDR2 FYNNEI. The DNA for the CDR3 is TGTGCCAGCAGTGAACAGGGACAGACCCCAAACACTGAAGCTTTCTTT. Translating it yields CASSEQGQTPNTEAFF.

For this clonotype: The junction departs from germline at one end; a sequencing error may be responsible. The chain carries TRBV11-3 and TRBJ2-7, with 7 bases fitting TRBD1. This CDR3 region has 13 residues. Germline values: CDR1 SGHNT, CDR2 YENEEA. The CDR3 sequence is CASSVGQSYKQYF. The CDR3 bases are TGTGCCAGCAGCGTGGGACAGTCATACAAGCAGTATTTC.

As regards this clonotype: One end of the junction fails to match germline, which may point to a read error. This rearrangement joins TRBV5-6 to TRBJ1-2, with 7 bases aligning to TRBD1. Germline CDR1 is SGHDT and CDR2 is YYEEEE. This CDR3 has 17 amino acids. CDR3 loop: CASSSGTEIAWGYDYTF. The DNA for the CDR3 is TGTGCCAGTAGCTCCGGGACAGAGATAGCTTGGGGCTATGACTACACCTTC.

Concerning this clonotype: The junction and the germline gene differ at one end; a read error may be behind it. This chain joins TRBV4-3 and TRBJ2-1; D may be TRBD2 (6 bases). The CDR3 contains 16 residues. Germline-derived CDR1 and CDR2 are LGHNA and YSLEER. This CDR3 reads CASNQDRSGFHNQQFF. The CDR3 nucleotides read TGCGCCAGCAACCAAGATAGGAGCGGGTTTCACAATCAACAGTTCTTC.

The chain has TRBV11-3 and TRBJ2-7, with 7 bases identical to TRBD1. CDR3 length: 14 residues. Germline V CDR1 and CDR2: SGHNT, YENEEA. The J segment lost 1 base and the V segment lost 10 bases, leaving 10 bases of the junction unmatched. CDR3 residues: CAISQGVTSYEQYF. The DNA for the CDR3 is TGTGCCATTAGTCAGGGGGTGACTTCCTACGAGCAGTACTTC.

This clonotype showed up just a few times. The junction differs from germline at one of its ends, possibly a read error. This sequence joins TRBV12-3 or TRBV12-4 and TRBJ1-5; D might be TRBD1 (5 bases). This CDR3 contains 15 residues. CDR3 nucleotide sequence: TGTGCCAATAGTTTAGCCCAGGGTCCTAATCAGCCCCAACATTTT. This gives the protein CANSLAQGPNQPQHF.

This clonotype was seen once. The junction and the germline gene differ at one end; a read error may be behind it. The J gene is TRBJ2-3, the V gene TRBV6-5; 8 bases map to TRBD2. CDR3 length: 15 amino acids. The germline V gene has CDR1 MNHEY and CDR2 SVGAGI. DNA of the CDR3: TGTGTCAGCAACCCGGGAGTAGCGGGAACAGATACGCAGTATTTT. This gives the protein CVSNPGVAGTDTQYF.

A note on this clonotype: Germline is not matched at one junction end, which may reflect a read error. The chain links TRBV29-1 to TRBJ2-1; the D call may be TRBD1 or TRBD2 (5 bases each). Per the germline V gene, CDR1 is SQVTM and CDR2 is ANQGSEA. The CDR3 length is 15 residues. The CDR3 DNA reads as TGCAGAGTTGGACAAGTGGGACGGTTCTACAATGAGCAGTTCTTC. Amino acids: CRVGQVGRFYNEQFF.

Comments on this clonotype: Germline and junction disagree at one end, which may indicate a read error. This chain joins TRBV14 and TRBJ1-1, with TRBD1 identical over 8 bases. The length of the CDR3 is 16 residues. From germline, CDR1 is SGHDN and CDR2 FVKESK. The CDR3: CASSRGQVRMNTEAFF. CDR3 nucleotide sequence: TGTGCCAGCAGCCGGGGACAGGTGAGAATGAATACTGAAGCTTTCTTT.

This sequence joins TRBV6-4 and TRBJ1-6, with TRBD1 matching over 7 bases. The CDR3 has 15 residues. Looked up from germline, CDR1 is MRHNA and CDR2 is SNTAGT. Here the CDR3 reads CTNSGTAGGDSPLHF. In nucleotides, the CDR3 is TGTACCAACAGCGGGACAGCCGGTGGGGATTCACCCCTCCACTTT.

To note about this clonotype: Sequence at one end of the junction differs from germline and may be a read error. Written as DNA, the CDR3 is TGTGCTAGCAGCCTAGAGTCAGTCCCTCGCACAGATACGCAGTATTTT. This codes for CASSLESVPRTDTQYF. The chain combines TRBV4-2 with TRBJ2-3; D unclear. The germline CDR1 and CDR2 sequences are LGHNA and YNFKEQ. The CDR3 consists of 16 residues.